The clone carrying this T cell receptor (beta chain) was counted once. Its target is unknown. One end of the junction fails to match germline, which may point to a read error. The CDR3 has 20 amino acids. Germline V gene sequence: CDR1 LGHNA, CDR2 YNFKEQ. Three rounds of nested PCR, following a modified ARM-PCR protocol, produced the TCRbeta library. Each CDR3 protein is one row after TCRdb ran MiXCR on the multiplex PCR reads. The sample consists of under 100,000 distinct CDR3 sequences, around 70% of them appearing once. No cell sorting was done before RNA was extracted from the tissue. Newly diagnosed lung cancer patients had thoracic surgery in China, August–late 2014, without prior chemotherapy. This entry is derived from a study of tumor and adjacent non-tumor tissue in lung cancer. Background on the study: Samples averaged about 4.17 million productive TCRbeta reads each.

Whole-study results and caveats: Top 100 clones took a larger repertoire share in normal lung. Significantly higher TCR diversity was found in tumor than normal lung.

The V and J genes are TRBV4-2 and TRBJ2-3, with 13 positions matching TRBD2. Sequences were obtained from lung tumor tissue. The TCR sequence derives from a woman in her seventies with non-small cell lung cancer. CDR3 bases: TGTACCAGCAGCCAAAGCCACGGGGGACTAGCGGGACTCGAGCGGGATACGCAGTATTTT. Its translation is CTSSQSHGGLAGLERDTQYF.